The 9 T cell receptor beta chains presented below share a single source sample, sequenced in a study of blood T cell repertoires in COVID-19. Libraries were prepared by immunoSEQ multiplex PCR; TCRdb keeps only in-frame clonotypes and omits some of them. The sample holds about 170,000 clones; under 90% are singletons and the top ten take approximately 2%. The specimen sequenced was peripheral blood. The receptors come from a woman aged 80 or over with acute or convalescent COVID-19.

V gene TRBV15 combines with J gene TRBJ2-1, with 10 bases fitting TRBD2. V dropped 3 bases and J dropped 4; count of bases not matched to a gene: 12. CDR3 length equals 18 residues. Germline V gene sequence: CDR1 LNHNV, CDR2 YYDKDF (reference sequence). The CDR3 loop reads CATSSLSLAGGTYNEQFF. The DNA of the CDR3 is TGTGCCACCAGCAGTCTCTCGTTAGCGGGAGGCACTTACAATGAGCAGTTCTTC. Full variable domain (outside the CDR3, taken from reference TRBV15 and TRBJ2-1): DAMVIQNPRYQVTQFGKPVTLSCSQTLNHNVMYWYQQKSSQAPKLLFHYYDKDFNNEADTPDNFQSRRPNTSFCFLDIRSPGLGDTAMYLCATSSLSLAGGTYNEQFFGPGTRLTVL.

The CDR3 here is CASRLAGLTGELFF. In DNA, the CDR3 is TGTGCCAGTAGACTAGCGGGCCTCACCGGGGAGCTGTTTTTT. The rearrangement joins TRBV19 to TRBJ2-2; 9 bases align to TRBD2. V was clipped by 6 bases and J by 4 bases; unmatched bases: 3. The CDR3 contains 14 residues. Germline V lookup: CDR1 LNHDA, CDR2 SQIVND (reference sequence).

This chain links TRBV5-1 with TRBJ2-5, with 11 nucleotides matching TRBD1. The ends lost 0 bases at V and 5 bases at J; junction bases unmatched: 12. The germline V gene encodes CDR1 SGHRS and CDR2 YFSETQ. The CDR3 contains 18 residues. CDR3 amino acids: CASSLARTGGDLVETQYF. The CDR3 bases are TGCGCCAGCAGCTTGGCACGGACAGGGGGCGATCTCGTGGAGACCCAGTACTTC.

In this sample, this clone turned up a few times. The chain employs TRBV5-1 and TRBJ2-3; 8 bases are shared with TRBD1. V lost 3 bases to trimming and J lost 7 bases; unmatched junction nucleotides: 10. The CDR3 extends over 15 amino acids. CDR1 SGHRS and CDR2 YFSETQ come from the germline V gene. CDR3 region: CASSSDRDPWNTQYF. The CDR3 bases are TGCGCCAGCAGCTCGGACAGGGACCCTTGGAATACGCAGTATTTT.

V is TRBV19 and J is TRBJ1-5, with TRBD1 matching over 12 bases. Trimming at V came to 5 bases and at J to 5 bases, leaving 4 bases not matched to a gene. Germline V CDR1 and CDR2: LNHDA, SQIVND (reference sequence). There are 15 residues in the CDR3. CDR3 sequence (DNA): TGTGCCAGTAGTCTCGGGACAGGGGGCGATCAGCCCCAGCATTTT. It encodes CASSLGTGGDQPQHF.

The J gene is TRBJ2-7, the V gene TRBV5-6; 9 positions match TRBD1. The CDR3 consists of 15 residues. The V segment lost 2 bases and the J segment 5 bases; nucleotides outside the gene matches: 8. Germline CDR1 is SGHDT and CDR2 is YYEEEE. CDR3: CASSFLGQGRDEQYF. CDR3 in DNA: TGTGCCAGCAGCTTTTTGGGACAGGGAAGGGACGAGCAGTACTTC. The complete variable domain, with remaining parts taken from reference TRBV5-6 and TRBJ2-7, reads DAGVTQSPTHLIKTRGQQVTLRCSPKSGHDTVSWYQQALGQGPQFIFQYYEEEERQRGNFPDRFSGHQFPNYSSELNVNALLLGDSALYLCASSFLGQGRDEQYFGPGTRLTVT.

For this clone: Other DNA sequences within the sample encode an identical CDR3. V gene TRBV9 combines with J gene TRBJ1-5; 10 bases are a match to TRBD1. Germline values: CDR1 SGDLS, CDR2 YYNGEE. The ends lost 3 bases at V and 4 bases at J; junction bases unmatched: 10. The CDR3 sequence is 17 residues long. The CDR3 loop is CASSAGTGVLGNQPQHF. CDR3 in DNA: TGTGCCAGCAGCGCCGGGACAGGGGTCTTAGGAAATCAGCCCCAGCATTTT.

This clone has a handful of counts. Other nucleotide sequences from this sample produce the same CDR3. V usage is TRBV6-2 or TRBV6-3 and J usage is TRBJ2-7; 9 bases are a match to TRBD1. Germline V gene data show CDR1 as MNHEY and CDR2 as SVGEGT. V shed 4 bases and J 2 bases; nucleotides not matched to a gene: 3. The CDR3 has 14 residues. CDR3 amino acids: CASSLDRGTYEQYF. As DNA, the CDR3 is TGTGCCAGCAGTTTGGACAGGGGTACCTACGAGCAGTACTTC.

The count of this clone is one. The chain uses TRBV3-1 (or the pseudogene TRBV3-2) and TRBJ1-4, with 10 nucleotides matching TRBD1. V trimming: 1 base; J trimming: 7 bases; junction bases outside the gene matches: 9. The CDR3 runs 17 residues. Germline CDR1 LGHDT, CDR2 YNNKEL (reference sequence). The CDR3 DNA is TGTGCCAGCAGCCAAGCCTTCGGGGGGACAGGGGCTGAAAAACTGTTTTTT. Translation: CASSQAFGGTGAEKLFF.